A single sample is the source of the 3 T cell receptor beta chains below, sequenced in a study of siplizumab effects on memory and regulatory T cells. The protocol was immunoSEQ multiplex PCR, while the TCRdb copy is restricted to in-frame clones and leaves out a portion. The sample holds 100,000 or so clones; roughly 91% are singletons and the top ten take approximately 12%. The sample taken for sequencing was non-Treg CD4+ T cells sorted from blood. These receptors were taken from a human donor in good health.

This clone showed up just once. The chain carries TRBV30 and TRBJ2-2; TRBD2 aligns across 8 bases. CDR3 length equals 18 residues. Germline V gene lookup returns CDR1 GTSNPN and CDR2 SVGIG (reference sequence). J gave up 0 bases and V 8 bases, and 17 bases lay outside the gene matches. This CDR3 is CAKTVRRAGAANTGELFF. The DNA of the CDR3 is TGTGCCAAGACGGTGCGCAGAGCGGGAGCGGCGAACACCGGGGAGCTGTTTTTT.

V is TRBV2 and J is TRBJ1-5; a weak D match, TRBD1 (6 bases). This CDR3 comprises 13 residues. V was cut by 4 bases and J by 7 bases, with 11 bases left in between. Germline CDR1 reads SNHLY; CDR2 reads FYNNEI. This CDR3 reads CASSVAGEQPQHF. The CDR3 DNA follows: TGTGCCAGCAGTGTCGCAGGGGAACAGCCCCAGCATTTT.

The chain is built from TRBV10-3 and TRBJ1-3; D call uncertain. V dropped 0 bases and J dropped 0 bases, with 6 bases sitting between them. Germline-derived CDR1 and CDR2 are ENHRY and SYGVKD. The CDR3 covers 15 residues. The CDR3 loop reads CAISESRSSGNTIYF. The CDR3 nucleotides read TGTGCCATCAGTGAGTCGCGGAGCTCTGGAAACACCATATATTTT.